This is a list of T cell receptor beta chains from one sample in a study of blood T cell repertoires in COVID-19. Sequencing was performed with immunoSEQ multiplex PCR; in TCRdb, only in-frame clones are kept and a portion is missing. This sample has 140,000 to 150,000 clones, with 70% to 90% found just once. Material: peripheral blood. All receptors derive from a woman aged 60 to 75 with COVID-19, enrolled during active disease. Each CDR3 is given with its conserved first and last residue. The order of the fields is D gene, J gene, clone size, V gene, CDR3 protein, CDR3 DNA. A D gene is named only where the DNA matches it firmly. Only some rows state a clone size, as once, few, many or a class for expanded clones.

d_gene: .; j_gene: TRBJ2-7; abundance: .; v_gene: TRBV3-1/TRBV3-2; CDR3aa: CASSQETSYEQYF; CDR3nt: TGTGCCAGCAGCCAAGAGACAAGCTACGAGCAGTACTTC
d_gene: TRBD2; j_gene: TRBJ2-5; abundance: .; v_gene: TRBV6-5; CDR3aa: CASTRDLAGVETQYF; CDR3nt: TGTGCCAGCACCCGAGACTTGGCGGGGGTAGAGACCCAGTACTTC
d_gene: .; j_gene: TRBJ2-7; abundance: .; v_gene: TRBV27; CDR3aa: CASRKPGQTSYEQYF; CDR3nt: TGTGCCAGCAGGAAACCTGGACAGACCTCCTACGAGCAGTACTTC
d_gene: TRBD1; j_gene: TRBJ1-4; abundance: .; v_gene: TRBV5-1; CDR3aa: CASSGSGTGTNEKLFF; CDR3nt: TGCGCCAGCAGCGGCTCCGGGACAGGGACGAATGAAAAACTGTTTTTT
d_gene: TRBD1; j_gene: TRBJ1-1; abundance: .; v_gene: TRBV5-4; CDR3aa: CASSWDRGNTEAFF; CDR3nt: TGTGCCAGCAGCTGGGACAGGGGGAACACTGAAGCTTTCTTT
d_gene: .; j_gene: TRBJ1-5; abundance: .; v_gene: TRBV27; CDR3aa: CASSFSPDQPQHF; CDR3nt: TGTGCCAGCAGTTTCTCCCCGGATCAGCCCCAGCATTTT
d_gene: TRBD1; j_gene: TRBJ1-6; abundance: .; v_gene: TRBV4-1; CDR3aa: CASSQGLWTGSYSPLHF; CDR3nt: TGCGCCAGCAGCCAAGGTTTATGGACAGGATCTTACTCACCCCTCCACTTT
d_gene: .; j_gene: TRBJ1-4; abundance: .; v_gene: TRBV3-1/TRBV3-2; CDR3aa: CASSQEGGQNEKLFF; CDR3nt: TGTGCCAGCAGCCAAGAGGGGGGGCAGAATGAAAAACTGTTTTTT
d_gene: .; j_gene: TRBJ1-4; abundance: .; v_gene: TRBV10-3; CDR3aa: CAISESVSFNEKLFF; CDR3nt: TGTGCCATCAGTGAGTCCGTCAGTTTTAATGAAAAACTGTTTTTT
d_gene: TRBD1; j_gene: TRBJ1-2; abundance: .; v_gene: TRBV27; CDR3aa: CASSGQGYGYTF; CDR3nt: TGTGCCAGCAGTGGACAGGGCTATGGCTACACCTTC
d_gene: TRBD1; j_gene: TRBJ2-3; abundance: .; v_gene: TRBV3-1/TRBV3-2; CDR3aa: CASSLGQGLTDTQYF; CDR3nt: TGTGCCAGCAGCCTCGGACAGGGGCTAACAGATACGCAGTATTTT
d_gene: TRBD1; j_gene: TRBJ2-1; abundance: .; v_gene: TRBV6-1; CDR3aa: CASRETGTGKYNEQFF; CDR3nt: TGTGCCAGCAGAGAAACCGGGACAGGGAAGTACAATGAGCAGTTCTTC
d_gene: .; j_gene: TRBJ1-5; abundance: many; v_gene: TRBV5-5; CDR3aa: CASSLRTSQPQHF; CDR3nt: TGTGCCAGCAGCCTCCGGACATCTCAGCCCCAGCATTTT
d_gene: .; j_gene: TRBJ1-2; abundance: .; v_gene: TRBV2; CDR3aa: CASSDPQFYGYTF; CDR3nt: TGTGCCAGCAGTGATCCCCAGTTCTATGGCTACACCTTC
d_gene: .; j_gene: TRBJ1-3; abundance: .; v_gene: TRBV28; CDR3aa: CASTQPTPGFSGNTIYF; CDR3nt: TGTGCCAGCACCCAACCTACCCCGGGTTTCTCTGGAAACACCATATATTTT
d_gene: TRBD1; j_gene: TRBJ1-1; abundance: .; v_gene: TRBV27; CDR3aa: CASSALQGRTEAFF; CDR3nt: TGTGCCAGCAGTGCCCTACAGGGGCGAACTGAAGCTTTCTTT
d_gene: TRBD2; j_gene: TRBJ2-5; abundance: .; v_gene: TRBV30; CDR3aa: CAWMRTSRGVETQYF; CDR3nt: TGTGCCTGGATGCGGACTAGTCGTGGAGTGGAGACCCAGTACTTC
d_gene: .; j_gene: TRBJ1-5; abundance: .; v_gene: TRBV5-4; CDR3aa: CASSLDPGRNQPQHF; CDR3nt: TGTGCCAGCAGCTTGGATCCAGGGCGCAATCAGCCCCAGCATTTT
d_gene: .; j_gene: TRBJ1-1; abundance: once; v_gene: TRBV7-9; CDR3aa: CASSLDAGNTEAFF; CDR3nt: TGTGCCAGCAGCTTAGACGCGGGAAACACTGAAGCTTTCTTT
d_gene: .; j_gene: TRBJ1-4; abundance: .; v_gene: TRBV5-1; CDR3aa: CASSRRQVATNEKLFF; CDR3nt: TGCGCCAGCAGCCGGAGACAGGTTGCAACTAATGAAAAACTGTTTTTT
d_gene: .; j_gene: TRBJ2-7; abundance: .; v_gene: TRBV6-5; CDR3aa: CARVYSYEQYF; CDR3nt: TGTGCCAGGGTCTACTCCTACGAGCAGTACTTC
d_gene: TRBD1; j_gene: TRBJ1-2; abundance: .; v_gene: TRBV9; CDR3aa: CASSELQGWGYTF; CDR3nt: TGTGCCAGCAGCGAATTACAGGGGTGGGGCTACACCTTC
d_gene: .; j_gene: TRBJ1-2; abundance: .; v_gene: TRBV7-9; CDR3aa: CASSAESGYTF; CDR3nt: TGTGCCAGCAGCGCCGAGAGTGGCTACACCTTC
d_gene: TRBD1; j_gene: TRBJ2-3; abundance: .; v_gene: TRBV29-1; CDR3aa: CSVDGTGILADTQYF; CDR3nt: TGCAGCGTTGATGGGACAGGGATTTTAGCAGATACGCAGTATTTT
d_gene: .; j_gene: TRBJ1-1; abundance: once; v_gene: TRBV11-2; CDR3aa: CASSEEVNTEAFF; CDR3nt: TGTGCCAGCAGCGAGGAGGTGAACACTGAAGCTTTCTTT
d_gene: .; j_gene: TRBJ2-2; abundance: .; v_gene: TRBV5-4; CDR3aa: CASSLGSRQGRAGELFF; CDR3nt: TGTGCCAGCAGCTTGGGGAGCCGACAGGGGAGGGCCGGGGAGCTGTTTTTT
d_gene: TRBD1; j_gene: TRBJ1-1; abundance: once; v_gene: TRBV5-1; CDR3aa: CASSLSPTGTGGNTEAFF; CDR3nt: TGCGCCAGCAGCTTGTCCCCAACCGGGACAGGGGGCAACACTGAAGCTTTCTTT
d_gene: .; j_gene: TRBJ1-5; abundance: .; v_gene: TRBV6-6; CDR3aa: CASSQSRGPYSNQPQHF; CDR3nt: TGTGCCAGCAGTCAGTCCAGGGGCCCCTATAGCAATCAGCCCCAGCATTTT
d_gene: TRBD2; j_gene: TRBJ2-7; abundance: .; v_gene: TRBV28; CDR3aa: CASSSPRSGVKYEQYF; CDR3nt: TGTGCCAGCAGTTCCCCCCGTAGCGGGGTGAAGTACGAGCAGTACTTC
d_gene: TRBD1; j_gene: TRBJ2-1; abundance: .; v_gene: TRBV5-8; CDR3aa: CASIFPGTGDYNEQFF; CDR3nt: TGTGCCAGCATCTTCCCCGGGACAGGGGACTACAATGAGCAGTTCTTC
d_gene: .; j_gene: TRBJ1-6; abundance: .; v_gene: TRBV15; CDR3aa: CATSREQDDNSPLHF; CDR3nt: TGTGCCACCAGCAGAGAACAGGACGATAATTCACCCCTCCACTTT
d_gene: .; j_gene: TRBJ2-2; abundance: .; v_gene: TRBV7-3; CDR3aa: CASSPPHGPSGTGELFF; CDR3nt: TGTGCCAGCAGCCCTCCTCACGGTCCATCAGGGACCGGGGAGCTGTTTTTT
d_gene: TRBD1; j_gene: TRBJ2-7; abundance: .; v_gene: TRBV5-1; CDR3aa: CASSPPDRGAEQYF; CDR3nt: TGCGCCAGCAGTCCCCCCGACAGGGGGGCCGAGCAGTACTTC
d_gene: TRBD1; j_gene: TRBJ2-7; abundance: once; v_gene: TRBV14; CDR3aa: CASSKQGYEQYF; CDR3nt: TGTGCCAGCAGCAAACAGGGGTACGAGCAGTACTTC
d_gene: .; j_gene: TRBJ2-2; abundance: .; v_gene: TRBV7-6; CDR3aa: CASSLVPGDTGELFF; CDR3nt: TGTGCCAGCAGCTTAGTTCCCGGGGACACCGGGGAGCTGTTTTTT
d_gene: .; j_gene: TRBJ1-2; abundance: .; v_gene: TRBV5-1; CDR3aa: CASSLESLNYGYTF; CDR3nt: TGCGCCAGCAGCTTGGAATCGCTAAACTATGGCTACACCTTC
d_gene: .; j_gene: TRBJ1-4; abundance: .; v_gene: TRBV7-2; CDR3aa: CASSLDRTDPNEKLFF; CDR3nt: TGTGCCAGCAGCTTAGATAGGACAGACCCTAATGAAAAACTGTTTTTT
d_gene: .; j_gene: TRBJ2-3; abundance: .; v_gene: TRBV7-2; CDR3aa: CASSSTDPVVDTQYF; CDR3nt: TGTGCCAGCAGCTCAACCGATCCGGTCGTAGATACGCAGTATTTT
d_gene: .; j_gene: TRBJ1-2; abundance: .; v_gene: TRBV4-2; CDR3aa: CASSQVGGGYTF; CDR3nt: TGTGCCAGCAGCCAAGTAGGAGGTGGCTACACCTTC
d_gene: .; j_gene: TRBJ1-2; abundance: .; v_gene: TRBV5-1; CDR3aa: CASSLGAAVDGYTF; CDR3nt: TGCGCCAGCAGTCTAGGGGCCGCAGTAGATGGCTACACCTTC
d_gene: .; j_gene: TRBJ1-3; abundance: .; v_gene: TRBV11-2; CDR3aa: CASSLAGGQNSGNTIYF; CDR3nt: TGTGCCAGCAGCTTAGCGGGCGGGCAAAACTCTGGAAACACCATATATTTT
d_gene: .; j_gene: TRBJ1-1; abundance: .; v_gene: TRBV7-3; CDR3aa: CASSSRRGPKTEAFF; CDR3nt: TGTGCCAGCAGCTCGCGGAGGGGACCGAAGACTGAAGCTTTCTTT
d_gene: TRBD1; j_gene: TRBJ1-5; abundance: .; v_gene: TRBV10-2; CDR3aa: CASSRQGTRQPQHF; CDR3nt: TGCGCCAGCAGCCGACAGGGGACGAGACAGCCCCAGCATTTT
d_gene: .; j_gene: TRBJ2-3; abundance: .; v_gene: TRBV3-1/TRBV3-2; CDR3aa: CASSERSTADTQYF; CDR3nt: TGTGCCAGCAGCGAACGGTCCACTGCAGATACGCAGTATTTT
d_gene: .; j_gene: TRBJ2-5; abundance: .; v_gene: TRBV13; CDR3aa: CASSPRRVAQETQYF; CDR3nt: TGTGCCAGCAGCCCCCGCCGGGTAGCGCAAGAGACCCAGTACTTC
d_gene: .; j_gene: TRBJ2-3; abundance: .; v_gene: TRBV4-1; CDR3aa: CASSQDEREDTDTQYF; CDR3nt: TGCGCCAGCAGCCAAGATGAAAGAGAGGATACAGATACGCAGTATTTT
d_gene: TRBD2; j_gene: TRBJ2-7; abundance: .; v_gene: TRBV3-1/TRBV3-2; CDR3aa: CASSHPSGTYEQYF; CDR3nt: TGTGCCAGCAGCCACCCTAGCGGTACCTACGAGCAGTACTTC